This T cell receptor (beta chain) was found in a study of human T cells and chemical hapten exposure. Across the study: Patients' scalps got diphenylcyclopropenone weekly throughout the roughly 23-week study. General study results and limits: A positive correlation with patch test score was shown by PT1 expanded TCR counts.

Time point meaning: pre-sensitization, week 0. Treatment: therapeutic diphenylcyclopropenone sensitization with weekly scalp DPC. Total RNA was isolated from unfractionated whole blood. Many counts were recorded for this clonotype. Its specificity is not known. In the library, unique molecular identifiers were attached to individual cDNA molecules. TCRdb re-called the RACE reads through MiXCR, storing one row per CDR3 protein. The sample yields 350,000 to 400,000 distinct CDR3 sequences, approximately 5.1% seen once. The sequence was collected from a woman aged 45 to 65 with alopecia areata. Some clones in this sample may be carry-over from other donors' samples. Sequenced material: whole blood, taken in connection with sensitization to the hapten diphenylcyclopropenone (DPC).

The CDR3 nucleotides are TGTGCCAGTAGTCGAGGACTAGCGGGAGTAAGAGGCACCGGGGAGCTGTTTTTT. It specifies CASSRGLAGVRGTGELFF. The chain links TRBV19 to TRBJ2-2, with 13 bases matching TRBD2. Germline values: CDR1 LNHDA, CDR2 SQIVND (reference sequence). The CDR3 covers 18 residues. V lost 5 bases to trimming and J lost 4 bases; unmatched junction nucleotides: 10.